This TCR beta chain was obtained from a study of blood T cell repertoires in COVID-19. Study information: Sites in the United States, Italy and Spain provided acute and convalescent COVID-19 samples.

Trimming took 1 base from V and 1 from J; bases not matched to a gene: 7. The CDR3 length is 15 residues. The V gene's germline CDR1 is SQVTM and CDR2 ANQGSEA. How the authors handled the data: Amplification from reference gene primers served as the basis for estimated nucleated cell counts. Profiling relied on immunoSEQ multiplex PCR, and the TCRdb table lists in-frame clones only, not all of them. That table furnishes V, J and clone size, whereas the DNA furnished D and trimming. The data show 150,000 to 200,000 clones, roughly three quarters seen once. The study drew participants aged about 18 to 95 years from under 30 US areas. A PCR-confirmed or clinician-diagnosed COVID-19 case had contacted exposed participants within 2 weeks of entry.

The sequencing sample was made of PBMCs or T cells enriched from blood (not recorded which). This sequence originates from a man between 60 and 70 years old who had been exposed to COVID-19. The genes are TRBV29-1 and TRBJ2-7, with 7 bases lining up with TRBD1. The CDR3 here is CSVEGWDSSSYEQYF. The CDR3 nucleotides read TGCAGCGTTGAAGGTTGGGACAGTAGTTCCTACGAGCAGTACTTC.